The text below deals with one T cell receptor beta chain. This sample was included in a study of T cell responses to AZD1222 COVID-19 vaccine. Study details: Second doses that came at about 4 or about 12 weeks were put together.

Produced via immunoSEQ multiplex PCR; TCRdb's table is partial and in-frame only. The sample carries roughly 100,000 clones, about 90% recorded once. V dropped 2 bases and J dropped 2 bases, with 11 bases sitting between them. This CDR3 has 15 residues. Germline V gene data show CDR1 as SGHTA and CDR2 as FQGNSA. The specimen comprised peripheral blood, sampled on day 0 of AZD1222 vaccination. J is TRBJ2-3 and V is TRBV7-2; D call uncertain. The sequence came from an adult in good health. CDR3 sequence: CASSLLPEDTDTQYF. The CDR3 DNA follows: TGTGCCAGCAGCTTACTCCCCGAGGACACAGATACGCAGTATTTT.